Listed here are 12 T cell receptor beta chains from one sample, sequenced in a study of blood T cells in healthy people across ages. A sample-barcoded 5' primer and a J-beta primer mix were used in a second PCR of roughly 7 to 11 cycles. MiXCR was run by TCRdb on the 5' RACE reads, yielding one entry per CDR3 protein. This table holds over 1.5 million distinct CDR3 sequences, just under 50% found once. Material: blood. All receptors come from a middle-aged woman in good health.

The chain joins TRBV24-1 to TRBJ2-3; possible D gene TRBD2, 6 bases. The CDR3 consists of 15 residues. Looked up from germline, CDR1 is KGHDR and CDR2 is SFDVKD. The V end was cut by 3 bases, the J end by 3 bases, with 12 bases between. The CDR3 reads CATSDRDFLTDTQYF. The CDR3 DNA is TGTGCCACCAGTGATCGGGACTTCTTAACAGATACGCAGTATTTT.

The chain recombines TRBV4-1 with TRBJ2-3; 8 bases align to TRBD2. The germline CDR1 and CDR2 sequences are MGHRA and YSYEKL. J was trimmed by 5 bases and V by 4 bases; bases with no gene match: 11. The CDR3 is 16 residues long. CDR3 DNA sequence: TGCGCCAGCAGCCGAGCGACTAGCGAAGTAGGAGATACGCAGTATTTT. Translated, it gives CASSRATSEVGDTQYF.

The chain combines TRBV20-1 with TRBJ1-2; 11 bases agree with TRBD1. Losses at the gene ends were 5 bases for V and 3 bases for J; bases not matched to a gene: 5. The CDR3 has 14 amino acids. The germline CDR1 and CDR2 sequences are DFQATT and SNEGSKA (reference sequence). The CDR3 DNA reads as TGCAGTGCTTATAGGACAGGGGGCGACTATGGCTACACCTTC. Its protein product is CSAYRTGGDYGYTF.

A word on this clonotype: One end of the junction does not line up with germline, which may come from a read error. The chain employs TRBV7-7 and TRBJ2-5; D is perhaps TRBD1 or TRBD2 (5 bases each). The tail of the sequence fits TRBJ2-7 better, so the J call may be wrong. The CDR3 extends over 16 amino acids. CDR1 and CDR2 from the germline V gene are SSHAT and FNYEAQ (reference sequence). The CDR3 bases are TGTGCTAGCAGCACCTACCCCGGGACGCCCGCCTACGAGCAGTACTTC. It encodes CASSTYPGTPAYEQYF.

CDR3 residues: CASSQSGTGGYTF. The CDR3 DNA reads TGTGCCAGCAGCCAGTCCGGGACAGGGGGCTACACCTTC. The rearrangement uses TRBV14 and TRBJ1-2; 9 positions match TRBD1. CDR1 SGHDN and CDR2 FVKESK come from the germline V gene. J lost 8 bases, V lost 3 bases, and 4 bases had no gene match. CDR3 length: 13 amino acids.

This chain connects TRBV4-2 to TRBJ2-3; 11 nucleotides agree with TRBD2. The germline gives CDR1 LGHNA, CDR2 YNFKEQ. The V and J ends lost 3 bases and 6 bases, in that order; junction bases with no gene match: 11. CDR3 size: 17 residues. The CDR3 nucleotides read TGTGCCAGCAGCCAGGATGGACCGACTAGCGGGGCGGATACGCAGTATTTT. Translating it yields CASSQDGPTSGADTQYF.

DNA for the CDR3: TGCAGCGTTAGGGGACACCTTACTTATGGCTACACCTTC. Its protein is CSVRGHLTYGYTF. V and J are TRBV29-1 and TRBJ1-2; D is perhaps TRBD1 (6 bases). The germline V gene has CDR1 SQVTM and CDR2 ANQGSEA. The germline V and J ends were trimmed by 5 bases and 5 bases, with 15 bases remaining between them. The CDR3 totals 13 residues.

The chain links TRBV5-6 to TRBJ1-5; tentatively, D is TRBD1 (5 bases). Per germline, CDR1 SGHDT and CDR2 YYEEEE. This CDR3 has 16 residues. V shed 4 bases and J shed 4 bases, with 18 bases lying between them. The CDR3 is CASSPAGRRGNQPQHF. Here the CDR3 DNA reads TGTGCCAGCAGCCCGGCGGGGCGCCGGGGAAATCAGCCCCAGCATTTT.

This clonotype was recorded a few times. This chain joins TRBV12-3 or TRBV12-4 and TRBJ2-7, with D maybe TRBD2 (6 bases). With the DNA end fitting TRBJ2-4 better, the J assignment may be wrong. There are 14 residues in the CDR3. Here the CDR3 reads CASSWASGKNIQYF. The CDR3 DNA reads as TGTGCCAGCAGTTGGGCCAGCGGGAAAAACATTCAGTACTTC.

V and J are TRBV4-3 and TRBJ1-1, with D tentatively TRBD1 (6 bases). Germline loops: CDR1 LGHNA, CDR2 YSLEER. The CDR3 is 15 residues long. The ends were cut back, 1 base at V and 5 bases at J, with 14 bases in the middle. Here the CDR3 DNA reads TGCGCCAGCAGCCAAGGGGACAACGGGTTAACTGAAGCTTTCTTT. Protein: CASSQGDNGLTEAFF.

Comments on this clonotype: One end of the junction varies from germline; a read error may be responsible. The chain uses TRBV12-3 or TRBV12-4 and TRBJ2-3; perhaps D is TRBD1 or TRBD2 (8 bases each). The CDR3 totals 17 residues. The chain's CDR3 is CASSPRGRAGAPDTRYF. DNA for the CDR3: TGTGCCAGCAGTCCCAGGGGGCGAGCGGGGGCCCCAGATACGCGGTATTTT.

The gene calls are TRBV7-3 and TRBJ1-6; D is ambiguous. The CDR3 has 10 residues. Trimming shortened V by 4 bases and J by 12 bases, and 4 bases separated the two germline ends. Germline CDR1 is SGHTA and CDR2 is FQGTGA. CDR3 bases: TGTGCCAGCAGCTGTCAACCCCTCCACTTT. It codes for CASSCQPLHF.